This T cell receptor (beta chain) was profiled in a study of shared clonotypes between healthy human individuals. Study summary: Donors, aged 18 to 49, were a couple of women and a few men.

Notes on this clone: Its specificity is not known.

This CDR3 region has 17 residues. The J segment lost 3 bases and the V segment lost 3 bases, leaving 5 bases of the junction unmatched. The V gene's germline CDR1 is SGDLS and CDR2 YYNGEE. The authors distributed each subset's genomic DNA evenly over several immunoSEQ plates. Ten immunoSEQ deep assay plates were used to sequence unsorted PBMC DNA. TCRdb's copy holds only in-frame clones and misses some; the assay was immunoSEQ multiplex PCR. The sample includes around 500,000 clones, more than 75% of them seen just once. General observations from the study: Since donors were few, the genetic and exposure-history diversity represented was limited.

The source of this sequence is a woman aged 40 to 50 in good health. Some clones in this sample may be carry-over from other donors' samples. Sequenced: PBMCs. The chain is built from TRBV9 and TRBJ2-2; the match to TRBD2 covers 13 bases. CDR3 sequence (DNA): TGTGCCAGCAGCGCTCACGGACTAGCGGGAGACACCGGGGAGCTGTTTTTT. This sequence encodes CASSAHGLAGDTGELFF.